Listed below are T cell receptor beta chains from one sample, sequenced in a study of blood T cell repertoires in COVID-19. Generated by immunoSEQ multiplex PCR, the TCRdb table keeps only in-frame clones and is missing some. Of over 150,000 clones in the sample, around nine tenths are singletons; the top ten hold roughly an eighth. Input material: peripheral blood. These receptors all stem from a woman between 70 and 85 years old with COVID-19, enrolled during active disease. Both conserved end residues are part of each CDR3. The D gene is left open where the match is weak. Expanded clones are given a class, and other clones once, few, many or no size at all.

TGTGCCAGCAGCTTAGCGCGTGTGGTTGGCGGGGAGCAGTACTTC	CASSLARVVGGEQYF	.	TRBV7-9	TRBJ2-7	.
TGCAGTGCTAGTGGGCACTTCGCTAGCGGGAGTTCAGATACGCAGTATTTT	CSASGHFASGSSDTQYF	TRBD2	TRBV20-1	TRBJ2-3	.
TGTGCCAGCAGCTTACAGGCACGGGAGAACACTGAAGCTTTCTTT	CASSLQARENTEAFF	.	TRBV7-8	TRBJ1-1	many
TGTGCCAGCAACCAGGGACAGGGGGAATATGGCTACACCTTC	CASNQGQGEYGYTF	TRBD1	TRBV7-9	TRBJ1-2	.
TGTGCCAGCAGTTGGTCTTTTCAGGCCGGGGAGCTGTTTTTT	CASSWSFQAGELFF	.	TRBV27	TRBJ2-2	.
TGTGCCAGCAGTTTTCTGGGACAGGGGTATCAGCCCCAGCATTTT	CASSFLGQGYQPQHF	TRBD1	TRBV27	TRBJ1-5	few
TGTGCCAGCAGCTTAAACCCCGCGACAGCCACCGGGGAGCTGTTTTTT	CASSLNPATATGELFF	.	TRBV7-3	TRBJ2-2	.
TGCGCCAGCAGCTTAACTACTAGCGGGAGGGCCCCCGAGCAGTACTTC	CASSLTTSGRAPEQYF	TRBD2	TRBV5-1	TRBJ2-7	.
TGTGCCAGTACCCCGCGACAGGGCACCAATCAGCCCCAGCATTTT	CASTPRQGTNQPQHF	TRBD1	TRBV19	TRBJ1-5	.
TGTGCCGGCAGCCAAGAACGTCTAGCGGGAGGTTCTATCAATGAGCAGTTCTTC	CAGSQERLAGGSINEQFF	TRBD2	TRBV3-1/TRBV3-2	TRBJ2-1	.
TGTGCCAGCAGTTATTTCGACAGGGGGGCTGATGAAGCTTTCTTT	CASSYFDRGADEAFF	TRBD1	TRBV28	TRBJ1-1	.
TGTGCCAGCTCACCGGACAGGTCTCAGCCCCAGCATTTT	CASSPDRSQPQHF	TRBD1	TRBV18	TRBJ1-5	.
TGTGCCAGCAGCGCCGGCGGATACTCCTACGAGCAGTACTTC	CASSAGGYSYEQYF	.	TRBV5-4	TRBJ2-7	.
TGTGCCAGCAGCCTACCGCCGGGACTAGCGGGGGGTGAGCAGTTCTTC	CASSLPPGLAGGEQFF	TRBD2	TRBV7-2	TRBJ2-1	.
TGTGCCAGCAGTTTGGGGGGTGGCTACACCTTC	CASSLGGGYTF	.	TRBV3-1/TRBV3-2	TRBJ1-2	.
TGTGCCAGCAGCCTCGGACTAGCGGGAGGGATATCCACCGGGGAGCTGTTTTTT	CASSLGLAGGISTGELFF	TRBD2	TRBV3-1/TRBV3-2	TRBJ2-2	.
TGCGCCAGCAGGTGGAGGGCTAGCACAGATACGCAGTATTTT	CASRWRASTDTQYF	.	TRBV5-1	TRBJ2-3	.
TGTGCCAGCAGCTGGGGGACTAGCAGACGCACAGATACGCAGTATTTT	CASSWGTSRRTDTQYF	TRBD2	TRBV5-4	TRBJ2-3	.
TGTGCCATCAGTGAGGAGGGTCTCAGCTCCTATAATTCACCCCTCCACTTT	CAISEEGLSSYNSPLHF	.	TRBV10-3	TRBJ1-6	.
TGCGCCAGCAGCAAGACAGGGGAAAACACTGAAGCTTTCTTT	CASSKTGENTEAFF	TRBD1	TRBV5-1	TRBJ1-1	.